The 20 T cell receptor beta chains below come from one sample, sequenced in a study of patients and donors after allogeneic stem cell transplantation. One entry per CDR3 protein results from TCRdb running MiXCR on the RT-PCR reads. This repertoire shows about a million distinct CDR3 sequences, roughly 18% found once; its top ten account for 5% to 6.5%. The sequencing sample was made of blood, either unsorted or a sorted T cell fraction (not recorded which). The source of these receptors is a human donor who was either an allogeneic HSCT recipient or a stem cell or donor lymphocyte infusion donor (not recorded which). It is not recorded whose cells these are; they may come from a transplant donor.

This clonotype came up a few times. The rearrangement uses TRBV4-3 and TRBJ1-2, with D perhaps TRBD1 (5 bases). Trimming removed 0 bases at V and 3 bases at J, with 14 bases between. CDR1 LGHNA and CDR2 YSLEER come from the germline V gene. The CDR3 has 16 residues. The CDR3 bases are TGCGCCAGCAGCCAAGATGGGGGTTTAGGGGACTATGGCTACACCTTC. This encodes CASSQDGGLGDYGYTF.

This clonotype was counted a few times. The chain employs TRBV15 and TRBJ2-5; D call uncertain. The CDR3 runs to 15 residues. With 0 bases removed from V and 1 base from J, the gap between germline ends came to 9 bases. The germline gives CDR1 LNHNV, CDR2 YYDKDF (reference sequence). The CDR3 nucleotides are TGTGCCACCAGCAGAGATGGCAGACCCCAAGAGACCCAGTACTTC. Protein: CATSRDGRPQETQYF.

The chain has TRBV5-1 and TRBJ2-5; 8 nucleotides match TRBD2. The CDR3 length is 16 residues. Germline CDR1 SGHRS, CDR2 YFSETQ. Trimming at V came to 2 bases and at J to 4 bases, leaving 10 bases not matched to a gene. CDR3: CASSFLAGRGGETQYF. In DNA form, the CDR3 reads TGCGCCAGCAGCTTCTTAGCGGGAAGGGGAGGAGAGACCCAGTACTTC.

The V and J genes are TRBV27 and TRBJ2-3; TRBD2 aligns across 8 bases. CDR1 and CDR2 from the germline V gene are MNHEY and SMNVEV (reference sequence). Germline trimming cut 6 bases from V and 4 bases from J; bases unmatched to any gene: 9. CDR3 length: 15 residues. The CDR3 nucleotides read TGTGCCAGCAGCTCGACCGGACTAGCCGCAGATACGCAGTATTTT. Encoded protein: CASSSTGLAADTQYF.

The chain employs TRBV6-5 and TRBJ2-3; 8 positions agree with TRBD2. Germline V lookup: CDR1 MNHEY, CDR2 SVGAGI. Unmatched junction bases numbered 5, after V lost 3 bases and J lost 0 bases. CDR3 size: 16 residues. CDR3 bases: TGTGCCAGCAGTTATGTCCCTAGCGGGAGCACAGATACGCAGTATTTT. The encoded protein is CASSYVPSGSTDTQYF.

Only a few counts were recorded for this clonotype. The chain links TRBV3-1 to TRBJ1-1, with 10 bases fitting TRBD1. V lost 0 bases, J lost 0 bases, and 13 bases stayed unmatched. Germline V gene lookup returns CDR1 LGHDT and CDR2 YNNKEL (reference sequence). The CDR3 sequence is 20 residues long. The CDR3 nucleotides are TGTGCCAGCAGCCAAGATAAGAGTAGGGGACAGGGGACCCTGAACACTGAAGCTTTCTTT. Translated: CASSQDKSRGQGTLNTEAFF.

CDR3 amino acids: CASSLTLAGATDTQYF. CDR3 bases: TGTGCCAGCAGCTTGACCCTAGCGGGTGCCACAGATACGCAGTATTTT. This chain links TRBV11-1 with TRBJ2-3, with TRBD2 identical over 8 bases. The germline CDR1 and CDR2 sequences are SGHAT and FQDESV (reference sequence). V shed 3 bases, J shed 2 bases, and the junction held 7 bases outside the gene matches. This CDR3 has 16 amino acids.

The V call is TRBV6-2 or TRBV6-3, the J call TRBJ2-5; 9 bases map to TRBD2. V lost 5 bases and J lost 9; bases outside the gene matches: 10. CDR1 and CDR2 (germline): MNHEY, SVGEGT. CDR3 size: 14 residues. The CDR3 here is CASSSASGEASQYF. CDR3 coding DNA: TGTGCCAGCAGTAGTGCTAGCGGGGAGGCGTCCCAGTACTTC.

V usage is TRBV12-3 or TRBV12-4 and J usage is TRBJ2-1, with 7 bases identical to TRBD1. V dropped 9 bases and J dropped 7; count of bases not matched to a gene: 9. The CDR3 runs to 13 residues. CDR3 sequence: CASGGQGDNEQFF. DNA for the CDR3: TGTGCCAGTGGTGGGCAGGGGGATAATGAGCAGTTCTTC.

The chain has TRBV11-1 and TRBJ2-1, with D uncertain. V was cut by 7 bases and J by 5 bases, with 12 bases left in between. Germline loops: CDR1 SGHAT, CDR2 FQDESV (reference sequence). This CDR3 has 13 residues. In DNA form, the CDR3 reads TGTGCCAGCACTAACCGAGGAGACAATGAGCAGTTCTTC. Protein sequence: CASTNRGDNEQFF.

As for this clonotype: A much larger clone lies a single base off, so this may be a read error. The CDR3 loop is CASSEVGSYNEQFF. The CDR3 nucleotides read TGTGCCAGCAGCGAAGTGGGCTCCTACAATGAGCAGTTCTTC. The chain couples TRBV9 to TRBJ2-1, with D hard to call. Germline V gene sequence: CDR1 SGDLS, CDR2 YYNGEE. Trimming left V 3 bases short and J 0 bases short, with 7 bases between. This CDR3 has 14 residues.

V and J are TRBV29-1 and TRBJ1-2, with no clear D. The CDR3 is 14 amino acids. The germline V gene encodes CDR1 SQVTM and CDR2 ANQGSEA. The V end was cut by 5 bases, the J end by 0 bases, with 13 bases between. CDR3 in DNA: TGCAGCGTTCAGTGGGATCTGACTAACTATGGCTACACCTTC. It translates to CSVQWDLTNYGYTF.

This clonotype appeared a few times. This chain connects TRBV2 to TRBJ2-1; TRBD1 agrees at 8 bases. The V gene end was trimmed by 7 bases and the J gene end by 8 bases; junction bases not matched to a gene: 7. CDR3 length: 13 residues. Germline CDR1 and CDR2: SNHLY and FYNNEI. The CDR3 DNA is TGTGCCAGCATGCAGGGGGCTTTTCATGAGCAGTTCTTC. As protein: CASMQGAFHEQFF. The full variable domain, with the rest looked up from reference TRBV2 and TRBJ2-1, is EPEVTQTPSHQVTQMGQEVILRCVPISNHLYFYWYRQILGQKVEFLVSFYNNEISEKSEIFDDQFSVERPDGSNFTLKIRSTKLEDSAMYFCASMQGAFHEQFFGPGTRLTVL.

This clonotype has just a few counts. The V gene is TRBV12-3 or TRBV12-4, the J gene TRBJ1-1; D unclear. The CDR3 consists of 15 residues. V lost 7 bases, J lost 7 bases, and 22 bases lay in between. The DNA for the CDR3 is TGTGCCAGCACTACCCTGGGTGGAGGAGGGAGTGAAGCTTTCTTT. It specifies CASTTLGGGGSEAFF.

The J gene is TRBJ2-7, the V gene TRBV27, with TRBD1 as a possible D gene (6 bases). The V end was cut by 6 bases, the J end by 2 bases, with 17 bases between. CDR3 length: 15 amino acids. Germline V lookup: CDR1 MNHEY, CDR2 SMNVEV (reference sequence). CDR3 region: CASSLGQPATYEQYF. Here the CDR3 DNA reads TGTGCCAGCAGCCTCGGACAGCCCGCTACCTACGAGCAGTACTTC.

Written as DNA, the CDR3 is TGCGCCAGCAGCTTGGACAGTACGAACACCGGGGAGCTGTTTTTT. Protein: CASSLDSTNTGELFF. The chain carries TRBV5-1 and TRBJ2-2, with no clear D. Trimming pared 0 bases from V and 0 bases from J, leaving 6 bases between. CDR3 length: 15 residues. CDR1 SGHRS and CDR2 YFSETQ come from the germline V gene.

The rearrangement joins TRBV20-1 to TRBJ1-6; D is possibly TRBD1 (6 bases). The CDR3 is 17 residues long. V lost 0 bases to trimming and J lost 0 bases, with 12 bases between them. Looked up from germline, CDR1 is DFQATT and CDR2 is SNEGSKA (reference sequence). This CDR3 is CSARDPDSGSYNSPLHF. The CDR3 DNA is TGCAGTGCTAGAGATCCGGACAGTGGCTCCTATAATTCACCCCTCCACTTT.

The chain has TRBV7-2 and TRBJ1-4; 9 bases align to TRBD1. The CDR3 length is 15 residues. The germline gives CDR1 SGHTA, CDR2 FQGNSA. V lost 6 bases, J lost 7 bases, and 9 bases stayed unmatched. In nucleotides, the CDR3 is TGTGCCAGCAGTCCGGACAGGGGTGCCGGTGAAAAACTGTTTTTT. Its translation: CASSPDRGAGEKLFF.

This clonotype was seen just once. Written as DNA, the CDR3 is TGTGCCAGCAGTGCGCTCTCGGGACGGAGCAATCAGCCCCAGCATTTT. It translates to CASSALSGRSNQPQHF. V gene TRBV6-1 combines with J gene TRBJ1-5; a weak D match, TRBD1 (5 bases). Germline V gives CDR1 MNHNS, CDR2 SASEGT. CDR3 length equals 16 residues. Trimming cost V 4 bases and J 1 base, with 14 bases left between them.

This clonotype was observed a few times. V is TRBV7-9 and J is TRBJ1-4, with no clear D. Germline CDR1 reads SEHNR; CDR2 reads FQNEAQ (reference sequence). The CDR3 spans 17 residues. V lost 2 bases, J lost 3 bases, and 16 bases lay in between. For the CDR3, the DNA is TGTGCCAGCAGCTTATGGGTCAGACGAGAGGCTAATGAAAAACTGTTTTTT. It yields the protein CASSLWVRREANEKLFF.